This T cell receptor (beta chain) stems from a study of T cell repertoires in aging, cancer and after chemotherapy. This clonotype was seen only a few times. Its antigen remains unknown. Rearranged V-D-J TRB sequences were amplified with a mixed TRB-A/B primer pool. TCRdb independently ran MiXCR on the multiplex PCR reads; one entry per CDR3 protein. The data contain about 14,000 distinct CDR3 sequences, about a quarter of them seen just once; the ten biggest clones take up about half. TCR beta rearrangements were amplified from peripheral blood genomic DNA. Study-level findings and limits: Across the chemotherapy interval, each cancer cohort showed higher median generation probability, suggesting thymic rebound. Compared with age-matched healthy donors, untreated hematological or solid cancer patients showed higher blood TCR clonality. In healthy donors, age-related TCR diversity loss mainly reflected lost richness.

After removal of 1 base from V and 5 bases from J, the junction contained 11 bases not matched to a gene. This CDR3 is built from 16 residues. CDR1 LNHNV and CDR2 YYDKDF come from the germline V gene (reference sequence). This sequence joins TRBV15 and TRBJ2-7; TRBD2 agrees at 7 bases. Input material: blood. This TCR came from a human donor in good health. Here the CDR3 reads CATSRAGALADHEQYF. In DNA form, the CDR3 reads TGTGCCACCAGCAGAGCGGGAGCCCTAGCGGACCACGAGCAGTACTTC.